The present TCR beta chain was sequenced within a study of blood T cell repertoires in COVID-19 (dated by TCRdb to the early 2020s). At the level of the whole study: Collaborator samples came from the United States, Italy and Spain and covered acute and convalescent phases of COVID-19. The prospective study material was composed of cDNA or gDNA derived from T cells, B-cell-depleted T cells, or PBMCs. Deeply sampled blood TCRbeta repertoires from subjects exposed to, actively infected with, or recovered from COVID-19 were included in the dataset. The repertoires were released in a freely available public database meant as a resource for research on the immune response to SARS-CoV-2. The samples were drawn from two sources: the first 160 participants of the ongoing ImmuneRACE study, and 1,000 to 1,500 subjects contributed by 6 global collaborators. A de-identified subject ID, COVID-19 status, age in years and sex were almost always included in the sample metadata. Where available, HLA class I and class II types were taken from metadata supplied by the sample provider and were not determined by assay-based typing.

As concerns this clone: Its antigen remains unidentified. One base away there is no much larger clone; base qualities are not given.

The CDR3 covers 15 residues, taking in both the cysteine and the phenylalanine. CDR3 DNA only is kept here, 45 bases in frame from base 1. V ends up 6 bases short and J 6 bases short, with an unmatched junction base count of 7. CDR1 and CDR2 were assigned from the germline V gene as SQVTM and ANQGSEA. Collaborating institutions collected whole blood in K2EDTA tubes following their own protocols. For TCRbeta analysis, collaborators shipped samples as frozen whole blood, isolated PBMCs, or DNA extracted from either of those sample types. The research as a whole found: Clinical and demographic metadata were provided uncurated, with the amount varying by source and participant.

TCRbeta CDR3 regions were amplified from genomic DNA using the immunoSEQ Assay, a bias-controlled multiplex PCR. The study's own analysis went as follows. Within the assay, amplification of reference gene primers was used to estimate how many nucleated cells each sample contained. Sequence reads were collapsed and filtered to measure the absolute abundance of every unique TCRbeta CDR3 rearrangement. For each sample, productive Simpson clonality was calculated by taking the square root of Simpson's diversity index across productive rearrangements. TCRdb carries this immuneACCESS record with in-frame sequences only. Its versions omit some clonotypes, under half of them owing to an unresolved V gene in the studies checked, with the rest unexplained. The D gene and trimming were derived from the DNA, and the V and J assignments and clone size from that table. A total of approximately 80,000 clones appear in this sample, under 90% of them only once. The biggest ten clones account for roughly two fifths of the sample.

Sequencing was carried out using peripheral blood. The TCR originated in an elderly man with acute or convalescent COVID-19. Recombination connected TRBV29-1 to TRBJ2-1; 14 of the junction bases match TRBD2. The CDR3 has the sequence CSVGTSGSGFNEQFF. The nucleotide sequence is TGCAGCGTGGGGACTAGCGGGAGTGGATTCAATGAGCAGTTCTTC.